One and the same sample provided the 15 T cell receptor beta chains below, sequenced in a study of blood T cell repertoires in COVID-19. Clones were read by immunoSEQ multiplex PCR, and TCRdb kept only the in-frame ones, dropping some. The sample holds under 150,000 clones, less than 85% seen once. The sample consisted of peripheral blood. Receptors originate from a human donor in a cohort sampled during active COVID-19.

The chain carries TRBV25-1 and TRBJ1-6; 9 nucleotides match TRBD1. The CDR3 is made up of 15 amino acids. The ends lost 7 bases at V and 7 bases at J; junction bases unmatched: 8. Germline V CDR1 and CDR2: MGHDK, SYGVNS. DNA for the CDR3: TGTGCCAGCAAGGGGGACAGGGAGGGAAATTCACCCCTCCACTTT. Encoded protein: CASKGDREGNSPLHF.

The rearrangement links TRBV19 to TRBJ1-5, with a weak D call TRBD1 (5 bases). Germline values: CDR1 LNHDA, CDR2 SQIVND (reference sequence). Trimming removed 7 bases at V and 3 bases at J, with 13 bases between. The CDR3 is 14 amino acids. Written as DNA, the CDR3 is TGTGCCAGTAAGTCAGGGTGGGTCAATCAGCCCCAGCATTTT. Translating gives CASKSGWVNQPQHF.

The genes are TRBV7-2 and TRBJ1-2, with D perhaps matching TRBD1 (5 bases). The V gene's germline CDR1 is SGHTA and CDR2 FQGNSA. The CDR3 runs to 13 residues. V was clipped by 5 bases and J by 2 bases, with 9 bases between them. CDR3 coding DNA: TGTGCCAGCAGCCAAGGGGCAAACTATGGCTACACCTTC. Translation: CASSQGANYGYTF.

The J gene is TRBJ2-4, the V gene TRBV6-5; 7 bases are shared with TRBD2. The CDR3 extends over 15 amino acids. Germline CDR1 is MNHEY and CDR2 is SVGAGI. V lost 0 bases, J lost 5 bases, and 4 bases stayed unmatched. The CDR3, as DNA: TGTGCCAGCAGTTACTCGCGGGGGTTTCAAAACATTCAGTACTTC. Residues: CASSYSRGFQNIQYF.

The rearrangement links TRBV7-9 to TRBJ2-7, with TRBD2 identical over 8 bases. Germline V gene data show CDR1 as SEHNR and CDR2 as FQNEAQ (reference sequence). V lost 1 base, J lost 6 bases, and 11 bases stayed unmatched. The length of the CDR3 is 16 residues. The CDR3 reads CASSLGSGDKKFEQYF. The CDR3 nucleotides are TGTGCCAGCAGCTTAGGTAGCGGGGACAAGAAATTCGAGCAGTACTTC.

The DNA of the CDR3 is TGCAGCGTTGAGGGACAGGGGATTTATGGCTACACCTTC. Protein sequence: CSVEGQGIYGYTF. V usage is TRBV29-1 and J usage is TRBJ1-2, with 10 bases lining up with TRBD1. Germline CDR1 and CDR2: SQVTM and ANQGSEA. This CDR3 has 13 residues. The junction had 3 bases not matched to a gene; V was cut back by 3 bases and J by 5 bases.

CDR3 DNA sequence: TGTGCCAGCAGCTTAGATCCGGGGGAGGGGTGGAACACTGAAGCTTTCTTT. Amino acids: CASSLDPGEGWNTEAFF. The V gene is TRBV7-9, the J gene TRBJ1-1; possibly TRBD1 for D (5 bases). The CDR3 sequence is 17 residues long. The germline gives CDR1 SEHNR, CDR2 FQNEAQ (reference sequence). The V end lost 1 base, the J end lost 1 base, and 16 bases lay between the germline ends.

This clone was observed once. The V call is TRBV9, the J call TRBJ2-3; maybe TRBD2 (5 bases). Trimming removed 3 bases at V and 1 base at J, with 12 bases between. The CDR3 consists of 15 residues. Germline V gene lookup returns CDR1 SGDLS and CDR2 YYNGEE. For the CDR3, the DNA is TGTGCCAGCAGCGAACGGGGAACTGGCACAGATACGCAGTATTTT. It specifies CASSERGTGTDTQYF.

The chain recombines TRBV7-3 with TRBJ2-2; TRBD2 aligns across 8 bases. V was pared by 4 bases and J by 1 base, with 5 bases of the junction left unmatched. The CDR3 is 16 amino acids. Germline assignment: CDR1 SGHTA and CDR2 FQGTGA. The CDR3 DNA reads TGTGCCAGCAGCTCACTCCTAGCGGGGAACACCGGGGAGCTGTTTTTT. Protein: CASSSLLAGNTGELFF. The full variable domain, completed using reference TRBV7-3 and TRBJ2-2, is GAGVSQTPSNKVTEKGKYVELRCDPISGHTALYWYRQSLGQGPEFLIYFQGTGAADDSGLPNDRFFAVRPEGSVSTLKIQRTERGDSAVYLCASSSLLAGNTGELFFGEGSRLTVL.

This rearrangement joins TRBV30 to TRBJ2-5; maybe TRBD2 (5 bases). The CDR3 extends over 13 amino acids. V was cut by 3 bases and J by 5 bases, with 13 bases left in between. The germline V gene encodes CDR1 GTSNPN and CDR2 SVGIG (reference sequence). The DNA of the CDR3 is TGTGCCTGGAGGGACGGGGTTTCGGAGACCCAGTACTTC. Translation: CAWRDGVSETQYF.

The rearrangement links TRBV28 to TRBJ2-4, with D possibly TRBD1 on 6 matching bases. V lost 4 bases to trimming and J lost 1 base, with 8 bases between them. Germline V lookup: CDR1 MDHEN, CDR2 SYDVKM. The CDR3 is 14 residues long. CDR3 in DNA: TGTGCCAGCAGTTCGCAGGGGGCCAAAAACATTCAGTACTTC. This translates into CASSSQGAKNIQYF.

The rearrangement uses TRBV4-3 and TRBJ1-2, with D perhaps TRBD1 (5 bases). V gave up 0 bases and J gave up 3 bases, with 17 bases separating them. Germline V gives CDR1 LGHNA, CDR2 YSLEER. This CDR3 has 17 amino acids. The CDR3 reads CASSQDPLSRVDYGYTF. The CDR3 region has the DNA TGCGCCAGCAGCCAAGATCCCTTATCCAGGGTAGACTATGGCTACACCTTC.

The rearrangement joins TRBV6-2 or TRBV6-3 to TRBJ2-5, with 10 bases that match TRBD1. V lost 4 bases to trimming and J lost 5 bases; unmatched junction nucleotides: 16. This CDR3 is built from 18 residues. The V gene's germline CDR1 is MNHEY and CDR2 SVGEGT. This CDR3 is CASSSVRQPGQGRETQYF. In DNA form, the CDR3 reads TGTGCCAGCAGTTCAGTCCGCCAACCGGGACAGGGGAGGGAGACCCAGTACTTC.

The chain employs TRBV3-1 (or the pseudogene TRBV3-2) and TRBJ1-1; D perhaps matches TRBD1 (5 bases). The CDR3 length is 13 residues. From germline, CDR1 is LGHDT and CDR2 YNNKEL (reference sequence). The V gene lost 4 bases and the J gene lost 1 base, with 7 bases spanning the gap. DNA of the CDR3: TGTGCCAGCAGCCTGACAGCGAACACTGAAGCTTTCTTT. This sequence encodes CASSLTANTEAFF.

V gene TRBV29-1 combines with J gene TRBJ2-5; TRBD1 agrees at 11 bases. The CDR3 covers 14 residues. CDR1 SQVTM and CDR2 ANQGSEA come from the germline V gene. Trimming cost V 6 bases and J 5 bases; bases outside gene matches: 8. The CDR3 reads CSVGRTGGYETQYF. For the CDR3, the DNA is TGCAGCGTGGGGAGGACAGGGGGCTACGAGACCCAGTACTTC.